The clone carrying this T cell receptor (beta chain) was counted between two and nine times. MiXCR, applied by TCRdb to the 5' RACE reads, yields one record per CDR3 protein. The sample has about 340,000 distinct CDR3 sequences, around 12% seen once. The data belong to a study of T cells after yellow fever vaccination. The source of this sequence is a man aged 18 to 30 who received the YFV17D yellow fever vaccine. The sequencing here drew on CD4+ T cells sorted from PBMCs, taken 15 days after the yellow fever booster vaccination.

The CDR3 sequence is CASCRTGTSYEQYF. The CDR3 DNA reads as TGTGCCAGCTGCCGGACAGGGACCTCCTACGAGCAGTACTTC. The V and J genes are TRBV6-5 and TRBJ2-7; TRBD1 matches at 8 bases. Germline V gene data show CDR1 as MNHEY and CDR2 as SVGAGI. The CDR3 loop spans 14 amino acids. Losses at the gene ends were 8 bases for V and 0 bases for J; bases not matched to a gene: 6.